This T cell receptor (beta chain) is from a study of cytomegalovirus exposure and HLA in healthy donors. Trimming cost V 5 bases and J 0 bases, with 9 bases left between them. The CDR3 is made up of 14 amino acids. Germline CDR1 and CDR2: SGHTA and FQGNSA. Primers included in the PCR were 60 Vbeta and 13 Jbeta primers. Clones were sequenced by immunoSEQ multiplex PCR, and TCRdb holds only the in-frame ones, with some missing. This table has 210,000 or so clones, about 77% appearing once. The source of this sequence is a boy between 10 and 17 years old in good health and CMV-seronegative. The chain has TRBV7-2 and TRBJ2-3; D might be TRBD2 (5 bases). Sequenced: PBMCs. In DNA, the CDR3 is TGTGCCAGCAGCGAGGGCTGGAGCACAGATACGCAGTATTTT. Translation gives CASSEGWSTDTQYF.